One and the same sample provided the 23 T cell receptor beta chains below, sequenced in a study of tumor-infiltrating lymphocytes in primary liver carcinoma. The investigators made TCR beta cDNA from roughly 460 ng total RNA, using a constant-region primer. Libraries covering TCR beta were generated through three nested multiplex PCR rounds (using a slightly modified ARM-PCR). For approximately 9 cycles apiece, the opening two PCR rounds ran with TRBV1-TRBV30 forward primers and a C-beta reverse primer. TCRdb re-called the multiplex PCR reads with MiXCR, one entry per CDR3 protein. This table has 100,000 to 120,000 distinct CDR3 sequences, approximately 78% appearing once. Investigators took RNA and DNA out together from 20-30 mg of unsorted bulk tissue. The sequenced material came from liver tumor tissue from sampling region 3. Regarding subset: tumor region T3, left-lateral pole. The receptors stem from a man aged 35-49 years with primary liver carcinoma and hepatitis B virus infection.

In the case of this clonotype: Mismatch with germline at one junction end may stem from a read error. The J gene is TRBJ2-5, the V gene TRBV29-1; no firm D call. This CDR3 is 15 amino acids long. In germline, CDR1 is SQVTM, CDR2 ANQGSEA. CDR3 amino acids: CNVESATGRSETQYF. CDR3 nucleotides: TGCAACGTTGAATCCGCGACGGGTAGATCGGAGACCCAATACTTC.

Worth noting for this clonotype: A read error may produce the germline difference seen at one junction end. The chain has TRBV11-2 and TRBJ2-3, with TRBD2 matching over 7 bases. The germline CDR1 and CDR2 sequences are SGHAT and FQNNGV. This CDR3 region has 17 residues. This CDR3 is CASSLDPGETSIDTQYF. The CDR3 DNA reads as TGCGCCAGCAGCTTAGACCCGGGGGAGACTAGCATAGATACGCAGTATTTT. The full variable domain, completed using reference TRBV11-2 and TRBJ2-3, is EAGVAQSPRYKIIEKRQSVAFWCNPISGHATLYWYQQILGQGPKLLIQFQNNGVVDDSQLPKDRFSAERLKGVDSTLKIQPAKLEDSAVYLCASSLDPGETSIDTQYFGPGTRLTVL.

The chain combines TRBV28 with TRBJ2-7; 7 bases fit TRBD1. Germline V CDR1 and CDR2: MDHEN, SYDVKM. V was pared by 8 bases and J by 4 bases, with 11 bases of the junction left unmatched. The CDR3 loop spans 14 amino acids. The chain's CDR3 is CASGWDSASYEQYF. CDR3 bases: TGTGCCAGCGGATGGGACAGTGCCTCTTACGAGCAGTACTTC.

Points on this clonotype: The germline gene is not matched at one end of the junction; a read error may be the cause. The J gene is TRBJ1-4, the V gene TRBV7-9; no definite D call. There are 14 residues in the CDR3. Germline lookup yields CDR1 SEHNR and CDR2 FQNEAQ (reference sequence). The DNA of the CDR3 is TGTGCCAGCGGCTTAGCTGGCCAGAATGAAAAACTGTTCTTT. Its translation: CASGLAGQNEKLFF.

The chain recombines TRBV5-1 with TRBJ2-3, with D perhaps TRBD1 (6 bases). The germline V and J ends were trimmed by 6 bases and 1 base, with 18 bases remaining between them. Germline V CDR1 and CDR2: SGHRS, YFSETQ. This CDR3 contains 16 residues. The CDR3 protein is CASNLNGRGGTDTQYF. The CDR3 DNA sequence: TGCGCCAGCAACTTAAACGGCAGGGGAGGCACAGATACGCAGTATTTT.

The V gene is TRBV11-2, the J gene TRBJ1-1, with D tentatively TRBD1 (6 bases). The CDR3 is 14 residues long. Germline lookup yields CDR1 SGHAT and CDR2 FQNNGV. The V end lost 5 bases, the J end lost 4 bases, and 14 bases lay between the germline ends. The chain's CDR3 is CASSDESQGTEAFF. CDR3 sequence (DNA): TGTGCCAGCAGCGATGAGTCACAGGGCACTGAAGCTTTCTTT.

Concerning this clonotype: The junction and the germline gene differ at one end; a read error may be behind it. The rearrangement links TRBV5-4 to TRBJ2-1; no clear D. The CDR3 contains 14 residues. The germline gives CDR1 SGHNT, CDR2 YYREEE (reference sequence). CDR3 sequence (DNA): TGTGCCAGTAGCTTTGGCCGGGTTTATGGTGAGCAGTTCTTC. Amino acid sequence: CASSFGRVYGEQFF.

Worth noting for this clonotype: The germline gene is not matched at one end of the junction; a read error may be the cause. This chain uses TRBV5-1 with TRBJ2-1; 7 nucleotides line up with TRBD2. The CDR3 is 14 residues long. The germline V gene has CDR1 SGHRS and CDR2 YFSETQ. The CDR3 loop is CVSSLRTSENEQFF. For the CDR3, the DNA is TGCGTCAGCAGCTTGCGGACTAGTGAGAATGAGCAGTTCTTC.

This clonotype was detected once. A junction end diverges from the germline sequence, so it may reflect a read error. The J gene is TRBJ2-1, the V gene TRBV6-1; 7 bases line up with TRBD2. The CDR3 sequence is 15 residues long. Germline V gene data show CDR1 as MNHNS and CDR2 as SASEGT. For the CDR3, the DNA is TGCGCCACCAGTGAAGAAGCGGGACGATACAATGAGCAGTTCTTC. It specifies CATSEEAGRYNEQFF.

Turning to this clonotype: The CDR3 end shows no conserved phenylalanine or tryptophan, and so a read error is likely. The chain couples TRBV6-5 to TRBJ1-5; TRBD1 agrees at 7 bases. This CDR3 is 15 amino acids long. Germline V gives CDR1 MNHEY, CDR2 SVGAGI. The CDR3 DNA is TGTGCCAGCAGTTCGAGACAGGAAGGGGGACAGCCTCAGCATTCT. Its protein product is CASSSRQEGGQPQHS.

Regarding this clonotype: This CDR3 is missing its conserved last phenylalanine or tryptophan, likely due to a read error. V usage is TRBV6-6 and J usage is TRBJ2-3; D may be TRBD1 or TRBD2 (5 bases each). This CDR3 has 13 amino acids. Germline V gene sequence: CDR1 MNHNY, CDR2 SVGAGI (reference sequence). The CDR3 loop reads CANTRESTYTQYI. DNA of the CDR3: TGTGCCAACACCAGGGAGAGCACATATACGCAGTATATT.

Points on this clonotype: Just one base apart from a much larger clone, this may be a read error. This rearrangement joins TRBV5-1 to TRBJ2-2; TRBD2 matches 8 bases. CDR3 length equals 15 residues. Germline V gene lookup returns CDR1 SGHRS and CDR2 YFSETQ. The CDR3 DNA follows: TGCGCCAGCAAAGCGGGAGCTCAGAACACCGAGGAGCTGTTTTTT. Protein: CASKAGAQNTEELFF.

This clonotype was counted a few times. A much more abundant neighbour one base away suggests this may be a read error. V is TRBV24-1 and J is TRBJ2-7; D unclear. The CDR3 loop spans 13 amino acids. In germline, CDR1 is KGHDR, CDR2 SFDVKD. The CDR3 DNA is TGTGTCACCAGCAACGCGGCCTCCTACGAGCAGTACTTC. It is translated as CVTSNAASYEQYF.

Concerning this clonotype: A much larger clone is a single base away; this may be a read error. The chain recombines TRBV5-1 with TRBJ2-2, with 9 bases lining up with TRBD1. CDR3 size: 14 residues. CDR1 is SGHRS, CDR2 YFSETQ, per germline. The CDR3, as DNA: TGCGCCAGCAGCGCACAGGGGGCCTCCGGGGAGCTGCTTTTT. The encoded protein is CASSAQGASGELLF. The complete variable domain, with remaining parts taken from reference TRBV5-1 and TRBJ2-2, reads KAGVTQTPRYLIKTRGQQVTLSCSPISGHRSVSWYQQTPGQGLQFLFEYFSETQRNKGNFPGRFSGRQFSNSRSEMNVSTLELGDSALYLCASSAQGASGELLFGEGSRLTVL.

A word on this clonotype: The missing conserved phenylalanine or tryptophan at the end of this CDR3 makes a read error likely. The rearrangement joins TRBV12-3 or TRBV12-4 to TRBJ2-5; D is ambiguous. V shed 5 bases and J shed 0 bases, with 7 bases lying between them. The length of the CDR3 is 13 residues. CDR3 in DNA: TGTGCCAGCAGTGTAGGCGACCAAGAGACCCAGTACTAC. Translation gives CASSVGDQETQYY.

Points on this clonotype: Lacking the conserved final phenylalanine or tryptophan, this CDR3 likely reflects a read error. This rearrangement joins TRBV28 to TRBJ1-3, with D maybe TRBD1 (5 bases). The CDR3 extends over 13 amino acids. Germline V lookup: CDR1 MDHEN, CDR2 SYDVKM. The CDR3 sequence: CPRSLSGKDTIYI. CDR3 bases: TGTCCCAGAAGTCTTTCAGGGAAAGACACCATATATATT.

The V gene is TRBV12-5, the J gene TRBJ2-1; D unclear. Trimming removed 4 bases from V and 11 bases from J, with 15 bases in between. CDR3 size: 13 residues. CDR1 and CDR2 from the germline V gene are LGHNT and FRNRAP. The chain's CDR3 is CASGSNVGLKQFF. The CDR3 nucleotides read TGTGCTAGTGGTTCAAACGTAGGTCTAAAGCAGTTCTTC.

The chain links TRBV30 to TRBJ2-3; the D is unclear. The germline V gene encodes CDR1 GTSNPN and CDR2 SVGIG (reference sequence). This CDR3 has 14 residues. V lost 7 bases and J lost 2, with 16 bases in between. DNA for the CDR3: TGTGCCTCCGGCCTCACGAGAGTCACAGATACGCAGTATTTT. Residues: CASGLTRVTDTQYF.

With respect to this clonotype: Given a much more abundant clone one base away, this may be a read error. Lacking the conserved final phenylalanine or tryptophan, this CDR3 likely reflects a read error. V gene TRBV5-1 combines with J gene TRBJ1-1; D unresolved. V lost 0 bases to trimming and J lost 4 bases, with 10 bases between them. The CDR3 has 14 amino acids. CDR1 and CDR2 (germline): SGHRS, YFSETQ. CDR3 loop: CASSLAGGGTEAFY. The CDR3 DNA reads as TGCGCCAGCAGCTTGGCAGGAGGCGGCACTGAAGCTTTCTAT.

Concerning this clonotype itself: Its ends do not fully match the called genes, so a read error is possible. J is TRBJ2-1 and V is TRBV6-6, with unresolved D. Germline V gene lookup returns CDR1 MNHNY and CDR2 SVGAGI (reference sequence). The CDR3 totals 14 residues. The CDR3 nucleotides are TGTGCCAACAGTTACGCGATGGCAGACAATGAGCAGTTCTTC. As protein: CANSYAMADNEQFF.

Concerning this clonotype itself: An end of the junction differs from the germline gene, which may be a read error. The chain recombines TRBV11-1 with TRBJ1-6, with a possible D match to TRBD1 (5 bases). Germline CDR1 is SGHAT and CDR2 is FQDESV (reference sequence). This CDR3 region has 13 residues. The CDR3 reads CASSRTLLSPLHF. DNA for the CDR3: TGTGCTAGCAGCCGGACACTACTTTCACCCCTCCACTTT.

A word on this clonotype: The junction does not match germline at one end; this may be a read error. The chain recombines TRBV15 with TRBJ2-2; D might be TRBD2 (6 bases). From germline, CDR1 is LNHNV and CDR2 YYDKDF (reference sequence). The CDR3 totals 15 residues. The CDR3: CATSRVSGNIGELFF. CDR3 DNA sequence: TGTGCCACCAGCAGAGTTAGCGGAAACATCGGGGAGCTGTTTTTT.

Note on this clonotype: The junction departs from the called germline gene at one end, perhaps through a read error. The CDR3 here is CSVAVTNGYNEQFF. Here the CDR3 DNA reads TGCAGCGTTGCCGTAACTAACGGATACAATGAGCAGTTCTTT. The chain employs TRBV29-1 and TRBJ2-1; D is unresolved. This CDR3 comprises 14 residues. Germline V gene lookup returns CDR1 SQVTM and CDR2 ANQGSEA.